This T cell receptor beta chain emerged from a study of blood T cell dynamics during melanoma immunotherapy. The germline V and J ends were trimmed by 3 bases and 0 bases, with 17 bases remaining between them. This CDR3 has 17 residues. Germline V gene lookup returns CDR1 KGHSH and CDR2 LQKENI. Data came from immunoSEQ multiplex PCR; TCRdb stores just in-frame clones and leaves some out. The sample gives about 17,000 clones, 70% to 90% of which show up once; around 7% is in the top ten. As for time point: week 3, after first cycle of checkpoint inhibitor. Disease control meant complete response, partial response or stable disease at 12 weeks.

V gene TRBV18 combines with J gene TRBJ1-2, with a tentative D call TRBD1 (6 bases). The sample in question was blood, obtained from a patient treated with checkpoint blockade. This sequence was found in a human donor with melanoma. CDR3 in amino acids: CASSPSPYREPNYGYTF. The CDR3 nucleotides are TGTGCCAGCTCACCCTCCCCTTACAGGGAACCTAACTATGGCTACACCTTC. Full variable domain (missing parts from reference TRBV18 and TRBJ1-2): NAGVMQNPRHLVRRRGQEARLRCSPMKGHSHVYWYRQLPEEGLKFMVYLQKENIIDESGMPKERFSAEFPKEGPSILRIQQVVRGDSAAYFCASSPSPYREPNYGYTFGSGTRLTVV.